The entry that follows covers one T cell receptor beta chain sequence. Data came from immunoSEQ multiplex PCR; TCRdb stores just in-frame clones and leaves some out. This table has 2 million to 2.5 million clones, about 90% appearing once. CDR1 SEHNR and CDR2 FQNEAQ come from the germline V gene (reference sequence). The junction had 14 bases not matched to a gene; V was cut back by 4 bases and J by 7 bases. This CDR3 region has 17 residues. This sample was taken from a study of shared clonotypes between healthy human individuals. CD45RA+ naive and CD45RA-negative memory subsets were separated from CD4+ cells.

The receptor was derived from a man younger than 35 in good health. Some clones in this sample may be carry-over from other donors' samples. The sample comprised naive CD4+ T cells from PBMCs. Subset here: CD45RA+ positively selected. The chain carries TRBV7-9 and TRBJ2-1, with 9 bases matching TRBD2. The CDR3 DNA is TGTGCCAGCAGCTCCCCCTTAGCGGGAGATCTCGGGAATGAGCAGTTCTTC. Its translation is CASSSPLAGDLGNEQFF.